This entry is about one TCR beta chain. This specimen belongs to a study of blood T cells in healthy people across ages. Alongside a J-beta primer mix, a sample-barcoded 5' primer served in a second PCR lasting roughly 6 to 12 cycles. In TCRdb, the 5' RACE reads were re-called with MiXCR into one record per CDR3 protein. Of 1.5 million to 2 million distinct CDR3 sequences in the sample, roughly two fifths were seen once. CDR3 size: 15 residues. The germline gives CDR1 SGHAT, CDR2 FQNNGV. Specimen: blood. This TCR derives from a human donor in good health. The chain employs TRBV11-2 and TRBJ2-4; D possibly uses TRBD1 or TRBD2 (5 bases each). The end of the DNA aligns better with TRBJ2-7, so the J call may be wrong. CDR3 protein: CASTPSPGPGYEQYF. As DNA, the CDR3 is TGTGCCAGCACCCCATCCCCGGGACCAGGATACGAGCAGTACTTC.